These 7 T cell receptor beta chains came from one sample sequenced in a study of monozygotic twins with inflammatory bowel disease. TCRdb reprocessed the 5' RACE reads; each CDR3 protein has one entry and no DNA is given. The specimen's table records fewer than 550,000 distinct CDR3 sequences. The sequenced material came from blood. The receptors come from a human donor with ulcerative colitis or Crohn's disease, or a healthy co-twin of an affected twin (not recorded which).

This chain uses TRBV4-2 with TRBJ1-1; TCRdb names TRBD1, which stays unverified in the absence of DNA. CDR3 length equals 14 residues. The germline gives CDR1 LGHNA, CDR2 YNFKEQ. The chain's CDR3 is CASSQDLGQIEAFF.

The chain couples TRBV7-2 to TRBJ1-6; TCRdb proposes TRBD1, but this gene call is untestable without DNA. CDR3 size: 14 residues. Per germline, CDR1 SGHTA and CDR2 FQGNSA. The CDR3 loop reads CASSLTGLASPLHF.

The chain links TRBV5-1 to TRBJ2-7; TCRdb gives TRBD1 as the D gene, but with no DNA this cannot be confirmed. Germline assignment: CDR1 SGHRS and CDR2 YFSETQ. The CDR3 covers 17 residues. CDR3 in amino acids: CASSLGGSGTGGNEQYF.

The rearrangement links TRBV5-1 to TRBJ2-5; checking the TCRdb D call of TRBD1 is not possible without DNA. CDR3 length: 15 residues. The germline V gene encodes CDR1 SGHRS and CDR2 YFSETQ. CDR3 amino acids: CASSRSGGDEETQYF.

J is TRBJ1-1 and V is TRBV13; TCRdb calls TRBD1, which cannot be checked without DNA. The V gene's germline CDR1 is PRHDT and CDR2 FYEKMQ (reference sequence). The CDR3 covers 14 residues. The CDR3 is CASSFTGFYTEAFF.

This chain joins TRBV4-1 and TRBJ1-1. CDR1 and CDR2 (germline): MGHRA, YSYEKL. The CDR3 contains 14 residues. This CDR3 reads CASSQDGLRTEAFF.

The CDR3: CASSSQAGLNYEQYF. The genes are TRBV7-9 and TRBJ2-7. Germline V CDR1 and CDR2: SEHNR, FQNEAQ (reference sequence). The CDR3 is made up of 15 amino acids.